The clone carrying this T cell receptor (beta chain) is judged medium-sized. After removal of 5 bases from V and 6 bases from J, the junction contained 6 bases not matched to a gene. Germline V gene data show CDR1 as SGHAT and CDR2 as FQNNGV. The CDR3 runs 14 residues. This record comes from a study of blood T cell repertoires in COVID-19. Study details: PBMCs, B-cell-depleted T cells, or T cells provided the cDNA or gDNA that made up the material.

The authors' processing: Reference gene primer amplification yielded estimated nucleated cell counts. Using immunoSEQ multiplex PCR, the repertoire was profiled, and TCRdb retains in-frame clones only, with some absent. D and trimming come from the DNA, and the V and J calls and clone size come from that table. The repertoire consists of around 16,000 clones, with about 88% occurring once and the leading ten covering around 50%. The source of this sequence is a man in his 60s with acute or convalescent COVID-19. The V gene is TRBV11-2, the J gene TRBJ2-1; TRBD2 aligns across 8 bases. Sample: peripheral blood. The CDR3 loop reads CASSAGLAFNEQFF. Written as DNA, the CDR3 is TGTGCCAGCAGCGCCGGACTAGCTTTCAATGAGCAGTTCTTC.